The 17 T cell receptor beta chains below were found in one sample sequenced in a study of OX40 agonist ivuxolimab in advanced cancers. Sequencing was performed with immunoSEQ multiplex PCR; in TCRdb, only in-frame clones are kept and a portion is missing. This sample yields some 86,000 clones, of which roughly 87% are seen a single time; approximately 1.5% belongs to the top ten. The sample consisted of CD4+ or CD8+ T cells sorted from blood, taken in a trial of the OX40 agonist ivuxolimab. The receptor set was obtained from an adult with an advanced solid tumor such as melanoma, head and neck, liver or kidney cancer.

This clone was detected only a few times. This chain links TRBV4-3 with TRBJ2-2; D may be TRBD1 (5 bases). Germline-derived CDR1 and CDR2 are LGHNA and YSLEER. V was pared by 0 bases and J by 9 bases, with 11 bases between. CDR3 size: 14 residues. The CDR3: CASSQDLTDRELFF. In DNA, the CDR3 is TGCGCCAGCAGCCAAGACTTGACAGACCGGGAGCTGTTTTTT.

This rearrangement joins TRBV6-1 to TRBJ2-7, with a weak D call TRBD1 (5 bases). Trimming left V 5 bases short and J 6 bases short, with 17 bases between. The CDR3 sequence is 14 residues long. Germline CDR1 MNHNS, CDR2 SASEGT. The CDR3 nucleotides are TGTGCCAGCAGTCCACAGGTCTCCGCCCTCGAGCAGTACTTC. Its protein is CASSPQVSALEQYF.

This clone was found a few times. The chain recombines TRBV2 with TRBJ1-5; 7 bases are shared with TRBD1. The CDR3 has 14 residues. Losses at the gene ends were 11 bases for V and 3 bases for J; bases not matched to a gene: 10. CDR1 and CDR2 from the germline V gene are SNHLY and FYNNEI. The CDR3 DNA follows: TGTGCCGGGGCCGTCGACAGGGACAATCAGCCCCAGCATTTT. This sequence encodes CAGAVDRDNQPQHF.

V and J are TRBV6-1 and TRBJ2-7, with 12 bases that match TRBD2. The CDR3 extends over 15 amino acids. V lost 6 bases to trimming and J lost 3 bases; unmatched junction nucleotides: 6. Germline lookup yields CDR1 MNHNS and CDR2 SASEGT. CDR3 in DNA: TGTGCCAGCAGATTCCTAGCGGGAGGGATCTACGAGCAGTACTTC. Encoded protein: CASRFLAGGIYEQYF.

This chain joins TRBV30 and TRBJ2-1; 7 nucleotides agree with TRBD1. Germline values: CDR1 GTSNPN, CDR2 SVGIG (reference sequence). The CDR3 consists of 12 residues. Trimming cost V 3 bases and J 8 bases; bases outside gene matches: 4. The CDR3 DNA reads TGTGCCTGGAGGACAGGGTTAGATGAGCAGTTCTTC. The encoded protein is CAWRTGLDEQFF. Based on the CDR3 plus reference TRBV30 and TRBJ2-1, the full variable domain is SQTIHQWPATLVQPVGSPLSLECTVEGTSNPNLYWYRQAAGRGLQLLFYSVGIGQISSEVPQNLSASRPQDRQFILSSKKLLLSDSGFYLCAWRTGLDEQFFGPGTRLTVL.

The rearrangement joins TRBV2 to TRBJ1-1; the D gene is possibly TRBD1 (5 bases). The CDR3 loop spans 18 amino acids. V lost 2 bases to trimming and J lost 4 bases, with 23 bases between them. The germline V gene has CDR1 SNHLY and CDR2 FYNNEI. The CDR3 region has the DNA TGTGCCAGCAGTGAACGGCTGGGGGTTGGGGTGTCTGGCACTGAAGCTTTCTTT. It codes for CASSERLGVGVSGTEAFF. The full variable domain, in which reference TRBV2 and TRBJ1-1 provide the parts outside the CDR3, is EPEVTQTPSHQVTQMGQEVILRCVPISNHLYFYWYRQILGQKVEFLVSFYNNEISEKSEIFDDQFSVERPDGSNFTLKIRSTKLEDSAMYFCASSERLGVGVSGTEAFFGQGTRLTVV.

The rearrangement uses TRBV28 and TRBJ2-7; 8 bases agree with TRBD2. The length of the CDR3 is 12 residues. The trim removed 7 bases at V and 6 bases at J, leaving 5 bases unmatched. Per the germline V gene, CDR1 is MDHEN and CDR2 is SYDVKM. The CDR3 DNA reads as TGTGCCAGCACCGATAGCGGGATCGAGCAGTACTTC. Amino acid sequence: CASTDSGIEQYF.

The chain employs TRBV29-1 and TRBJ1-2; the D is unclear. Deletions cut 3 bases from V and 7 bases from J, with 6 bases between. Germline CDR1 SQVTM, CDR2 ANQGSEA. The CDR3 sequence is 10 residues long. The CDR3 DNA follows: TGCAGCGTTGACGGACTTGGCTACACCTTC. Its translation is CSVDGLGYTF.

V usage is TRBV7-8 and J usage is TRBJ2-1, with TRBD2 matching 13 bases. J was trimmed by 9 bases and V by 1 base; bases with no gene match: 6. The V gene's germline CDR1 is SGHVS and CDR2 FQNEAQ. CDR3 length: 16 amino acids. The DNA for the CDR3 is TGTGCCAGCAGCTTAGTGCCGGGACTAGCGGGACTTGAGCAGTTCTTC. Translation: CASSLVPGLAGLEQFF.

The chain has TRBV9 and TRBJ2-1; no reliable D call. The CDR3 sequence is 13 residues long. Between the trimmed V and J ends, which lost 0 bases and 6 bases, there was a span of 7 bases. Germline V gene data show CDR1 as SGDLS and CDR2 as YYNGEE. In nucleotides, the CDR3 is TGTGCCAGCAGCGTAGGGCAGTCCAATGAGCAGTTCTTC. Protein: CASSVGQSNEQFF.

This clone occurred a few times. The gene calls are TRBV5-8 and TRBJ2-5, with TRBD2 identical over 7 bases. This CDR3 contains 16 residues. Trimming at V came to 1 base and at J to 2 bases, leaving 8 bases not matched to a gene. CDR1 is SGHTS, CDR2 YDEGEE, per germline. The CDR3 region is CASSLHFGTIQETQYF. The CDR3 region has the DNA TGTGCCAGCAGCTTGCATTTTGGGACTATTCAAGAGACCCAGTACTTC.

The rearrangement uses TRBV7-2 and TRBJ2-3; tentative D call: TRBD2 (5 bases). The CDR3 length is 14 residues. Looked up from germline, CDR1 is SGHTA and CDR2 is FQGNSA. V was shortened by 1 base and J by 3 bases, with 8 bases between the two germline ends. The CDR3 DNA reads TGTGCCAGCAGCTTAGTAGGGAGTACAGATACGCAGTATTTT. It translates to CASSLVGSTDTQYF.

The chain joins TRBV6-6 to TRBJ1-4; maybe TRBD1 (5 bases). CDR1 MNHNY and CDR2 SVGAGI come from the germline V gene (reference sequence). V shed 6 bases and J shed 3 bases, with 11 bases lying between them. The CDR3 consists of 14 residues. The CDR3 reads CASRSRAANEKLFF. DNA for the CDR3: TGTGCCAGCAGGAGCAGGGCGGCTAATGAAAAACTGTTTTTT.

The J gene is TRBJ2-7, the V gene TRBV15; tentatively, D is TRBD2 (5 bases). The germline V gene encodes CDR1 LNHNV and CDR2 YYDKDF (reference sequence). The CDR3 loop spans 15 amino acids. The V end lost 0 bases, the J end lost 7 bases, and 16 bases lay between the germline ends. This chain's CDR3 is CATSRDQRAGGEQYF. The CDR3 bases are TGTGCCACCAGCAGAGATCAGAGGGCCGGTGGGGAGCAGTACTTC.

This chain uses TRBV6-4 with TRBJ1-1; D remains unclear. Per germline, CDR1 MRHNA and CDR2 SNTAGT. With 4 bases removed from V and 1 base from J, the gap between germline ends came to 10 bases. The CDR3 is 14 amino acids. The DNA of the CDR3 is TGTGCCAGCAGTGCCAACCCAGGGAACACTGAAGCTTTCTTT. Its protein is CASSANPGNTEAFF.

This chain uses TRBV18 with TRBJ2-1; D is perhaps TRBD1 or TRBD2 (6 bases each). Deletions cut 3 bases from V and 1 base from J, with 10 bases between. Looked up from germline, CDR1 is KGHSH and CDR2 is LQKENI. The CDR3 consists of 15 residues. The CDR3 DNA follows: TGTGCCAGCTCACCCGGGGGCGGTTCCTACAATGAGCAGTTCTTC. Encoded protein: CASSPGGGSYNEQFF.

The chain combines TRBV7-9 with TRBJ1-5, with 8 bases aligning to TRBD1. V trimming: 3 bases; J trimming: 0 bases; junction bases outside the gene matches: 1. The CDR3 runs to 15 residues. Germline lookup yields CDR1 SEHNR and CDR2 FQNEAQ (reference sequence). The CDR3 loop is CASSLTGDSNQPQHF. CDR3 DNA sequence: TGTGCCAGCAGCTTGACAGGGGATAGCAATCAGCCCCAGCATTTT.